This entry lists 31 T cell receptor beta chains sequenced from one sample in a study of a mutant IDH1 vaccine in newly diagnosed glioma. The time point was: week 47, end of study. Doses comprised 300 ug of mutant IDH1 20-mer peptide each, plus topical imiquimod. The antigens of these receptors remain unknown. TCRdb's copy holds only in-frame clones and misses some; the assay was immunoSEQ multiplex PCR. The sample lists tens of thousands of clones, 75% to 85% occurring once. The sample in question was PBMCs, obtained from a glioma patient whose treatment included an IDH1 peptide vaccine. Receptors originate from a man aged 35 to 55 with glioma.

The rearrangement joins TRBV19 to TRBJ2-3, with D possibly matching TRBD1 (7 bases). Germline values: CDR1 LNHDA, CDR2 SQIVND (reference sequence). Trimming stripped 10 bases from V and 5 bases from J, with 22 bases between. This CDR3 is 15 amino acids long. The DNA for the CDR3 is TGTGCCACAGGAGGGGGCGGGAACATCGTAGATACGCAGTATTTT. Residues: CATGGGGNIVDTQYF. Based on the CDR3 plus reference TRBV19 and TRBJ2-3, the full variable domain is DGGITQSPKYLFRKEGQNVTLSCEQNLNHDAMYWYRQDPGQGLRLIYYSQIVNDFQKGDIAEGYSVSREKKESFPLTVTSAQKNPTAFYLCATGGGGNIVDTQYFGPGTRLTVL.

The rearrangement joins TRBV7-2 to TRBJ2-5; 13 nucleotides agree with TRBD2. Unmatched junction bases numbered 13, after V lost 5 bases and J lost 1 base. Germline V CDR1 and CDR2: SGHTA, FQGNSA. The CDR3 totals 19 residues. CDR3 nucleotide sequence: TGTGCCAGCAGCCCTATTGGACTAGCGGGGGCCCCACCCCAAGAGACCCAGTACTTC. Encoded protein: CASSPIGLAGAPPQETQYF.

V is TRBV10-3 and J is TRBJ2-1, with 8 bases identical to TRBD1. Per the germline V gene, CDR1 is ENHRY and CDR2 is SYGVKD. The V segment lost 10 bases and the J segment 0 bases; nucleotides outside the gene matches: 5. CDR3 length: 14 amino acids. The CDR3 sequence: CASGQGSSYNEQFF. CDR3 bases: TGTGCCAGCGGACAGGGAAGCTCCTACAATGAGCAGTTCTTC.

This clone was seen just once. The genes are TRBV19 and TRBJ2-1, with 7 bases aligning to TRBD2. Per germline, CDR1 LNHDA and CDR2 SQIVND (reference sequence). CDR3 length: 18 residues. Losses at the gene ends were 3 bases for V and 2 bases for J; bases not matched to a gene: 13. The CDR3 protein is CASSIVPTPGLTYNEQFF. The CDR3 DNA follows: TGTGCCAGTAGTATCGTACCCACCCCGGGACTAACCTACAATGAGCAGTTCTTC.

This chain joins TRBV9 and TRBJ1-4; TRBD1 aligns across 8 bases. J was trimmed by 2 bases and V by 4 bases; bases with no gene match: 7. Germline CDR1 is SGDLS and CDR2 is YYNGEE. The length of the CDR3 is 16 residues. CDR3 protein: CASSFLGQGTNEKLFF. For the CDR3, the DNA is TGTGCCAGCAGCTTTCTCGGACAGGGCACTAATGAAAAACTGTTTTTT.

In DNA form, the CDR3 reads TGCGCCAGCAGCTTGGCAACCTTCACAGATACGCAGTATTTT. It codes for CASSLATFTDTQYF. The chain recombines TRBV5-1 with TRBJ2-3; D is unresolved. CDR3 length: 14 residues. Trimming took 0 bases from V and 2 from J, leaving 7 bases between them. Germline V gives CDR1 SGHRS, CDR2 YFSETQ.

The chain combines TRBV7-9 with TRBJ2-1, with 10 nucleotides matching TRBD2. Unmatched junction bases numbered 11, after V lost 1 base and J lost 5 bases. The germline V gene has CDR1 SEHNR and CDR2 FQNEAQ (reference sequence). CDR3 length: 18 residues. The CDR3 DNA reads TGTGCCAGCAGCTTAGGGGCCCTCGCGAGCGGGGGGGACAATGAGCAGTTCTTC. Translated: CASSLGALASGGDNEQFF.

V is TRBV7-3 and J is TRBJ1-1, with D maybe TRBD1 (6 bases). The germline V gene encodes CDR1 SGHTA and CDR2 FQGTGA. CDR3 length equals 14 residues. Trimming removed 1 base from V and 5 bases from J, with 11 bases in between. The CDR3 spells CASSLMAGATEAFF. Written as DNA, the CDR3 is TGTGCCAGCAGCTTAATGGCAGGGGCGACTGAAGCTTTCTTT.

The chain recombines TRBV2 with TRBJ2-5, with D perhaps TRBD1 (5 bases). This CDR3 contains 14 residues. The V gene's germline CDR1 is SNHLY and CDR2 FYNNEI. Trimming shortened V by 6 bases and J by 4 bases, and 15 bases separated the two germline ends. The CDR3 loop is CASSLPRQRETQYF. CDR3 in DNA: TGTGCCAGCAGCCTCCCGCGACAGAGAGAGACCCAGTACTTC.

The V call is TRBV28, the J call TRBJ1-5; D remains ambiguous. The CDR3 totals 14 residues. CDR1 and CDR2 (germline): MDHEN, SYDVKM. V lost 4 bases, J lost 0 bases, and 7 bases lay in between. The CDR3 region has the DNA TGTGCCAGCAGTTCGGGAGTTAGCAATCAGCCCCAGCATTTT. Encoded protein: CASSSGVSNQPQHF. Based on the CDR3 plus reference TRBV28 and TRBJ1-5, the full variable domain is DVKVTQSSRYLVKRTGEKVFLECVQDMDHENMFWYRQDPGLGLRLIYFSYDVKMKEKGDIPEGYSVSREKKERFSLILESASTNQTSMYLCASSSGVSNQPQHFGDGTRLSIL.

The gene calls are TRBV11-2 and TRBJ1-2; tentatively, D is TRBD1 (5 bases). From germline, CDR1 is SGHAT and CDR2 FQNNGV. V shed 1 base and J shed 1 base, with 16 bases lying between them. This CDR3 spans 17 amino acids. The CDR3 nucleotides read TGTGCCAGCAGCTTAGTATTTAGGCAGGGAAATAACTATGGCTACACCTTC. The encoded protein is CASSLVFRQGNNYGYTF.

This clone was seen a single time. This chain uses TRBV6-6 with TRBJ1-1; D is perhaps TRBD1 (5 bases). With 4 bases removed from V and 5 bases from J, the gap between germline ends came to 11 bases. CDR1 is MNHNY and CDR2 is SVGAGI in the germline V gene (reference sequence). The CDR3 extends over 13 amino acids. The CDR3 loop is CASSLTRTTEAFF. DNA for the CDR3: TGTGCCAGCAGTTTGACAAGGACAACTGAAGCTTTCTTT.

This clone came up once. This chain uses TRBV5-1 with TRBJ2-7, with 14 bases matching TRBD2. CDR3 length: 17 residues. Losses at the gene ends were 3 bases for V and 2 bases for J; bases not matched to a gene: 7. Germline CDR1 is SGHRS and CDR2 is YFSETQ. This CDR3 reads CASSYGLAGGRAYEQYF. As DNA, the CDR3 is TGCGCCAGCAGCTACGGACTAGCGGGAGGACGGGCCTACGAGCAGTACTTC.

This clone was counted only a few times. The CDR3 sequence: CASSLDGAGAEAFF. The CDR3 nucleotides read TGTGCCAGCAGCTTAGATGGGGCAGGGGCTGAAGCTTTCTTT. The chain joins TRBV11-3 to TRBJ1-1; possible D gene TRBD1, 6 bases. CDR1 is SGHNT, CDR2 YENEEA, per germline. This CDR3 spans 14 amino acids. The ends were cut back, 0 bases at V and 6 bases at J, with 11 bases in the middle.

V is TRBV7-9 and J is TRBJ2-7, with TRBD1 matching over 7 bases. V lost 5 bases and J lost 4; bases outside the gene matches: 8. Germline CDR1 is SEHNR and CDR2 is FQNEAQ (reference sequence). The CDR3 has 14 amino acids. The CDR3 is CASSQGGASYEQYF. In nucleotides, the CDR3 is TGTGCCAGCAGCCAAGGGGGCGCGAGTTACGAGCAGTACTTC.

V usage is TRBV7-2 and J usage is TRBJ2-3; 8 nucleotides align to TRBD2. V lost 0 bases and J lost 7; bases outside the gene matches: 15. Germline V CDR1 and CDR2: SGHTA, FQGNSA. This CDR3 region has 18 residues. The CDR3 DNA follows: TGTGCCAGCAGCTTAGCCGGAGTTTGGGTAGCGGGGCCGAATACGCAGTATTTT. Translation gives CASSLAGVWVAGPNTQYF.

The table lists this clone with a count of one. The rearrangement joins TRBV4-1 to TRBJ2-7; TRBD1 matches 8 bases. The length of the CDR3 is 14 residues. Looked up from germline, CDR1 is MGHRA and CDR2 is YSYEKL. V lost 1 base, J lost 6 bases, and 5 bases stayed unmatched. The CDR3 region is CASSQARTGTEQYF. DNA for the CDR3: TGCGCCAGCAGCCAAGCCCGGACAGGGACCGAGCAGTACTTC.

V is TRBV19 and J is TRBJ1-5; 8 positions match TRBD1. This CDR3 has 17 residues. Germline lookup yields CDR1 LNHDA and CDR2 SQIVND (reference sequence). Unmatched junction bases numbered 8, after V lost 3 bases and J lost 1 base. The DNA for the CDR3 is TGTGCCAGTAGTATCCCCACAGGGGGGGGGAGCAATCAGCCCCAGCATTTT. Protein sequence: CASSIPTGGGSNQPQHF.

This clone has just one count. This rearrangement joins TRBV1 to TRBJ1-2. TRBV1 is a recognized pseudogene. The CDR3 sequence is 13 residues long. The CDR3 region has the DNA TGCACCGGCAGCCTCGGCCGACGGGGTGGCTACACCTTC. It is translated as CTGSLGRRGGYTF.

V usage is TRBV19 and J usage is TRBJ1-5; TRBD1 matches at 8 bases. Germline loops: CDR1 LNHDA, CDR2 SQIVND (reference sequence). The trim removed 9 bases at V and 2 bases at J, leaving 9 bases unmatched. The CDR3 loop spans 15 amino acids. The DNA for the CDR3 is TGTGCCAGCTGTACACAGGGGGTGGGCAATCAGCCCCAGCATTTT. Translated, it gives CASCTQGVGNQPQHF.

This clone was picked up one time. V is TRBV5-1 and J is TRBJ2-2, with 8 bases identical to TRBD1. CDR3 size: 13 residues. J gave up 6 bases and V 2 bases, and 0 bases lay outside the gene matches. Germline CDR1 SGHRS, CDR2 YFSETQ. CDR3 loop: CASSLQGAGELFF. CDR3 nucleotides: TGCGCCAGCAGCTTACAGGGGGCCGGGGAGCTGTTTTTT.

This clone has only a few counts. The chain couples TRBV5-1 to TRBJ1-3, with 11 nucleotides matching TRBD1. Losses at the gene ends were 4 bases for V and 4 bases for J; bases not matched to a gene: 4. The length of the CDR3 is 15 residues. Per germline, CDR1 SGHRS and CDR2 YFSETQ. The CDR3 nucleotides are TGCGCCAGCAGCGAGGACAGGGGGCGAGGAAACACCATATATTTT. As protein: CASSEDRGRGNTIYF.

CDR3 sequence (DNA): TGTGCCAGCAGCGGACTAGCCCTAACACCTTACAATGAGCAGTTCTTC. Protein: CASSGLALTPYNEQFF. V and J are TRBV27 and TRBJ2-1; 8 nucleotides align to TRBD2. Germline V gene lookup returns CDR1 MNHEY and CDR2 SMNVEV (reference sequence). V shed 6 bases, J shed 4 bases, and the junction held 11 bases outside the gene matches. The CDR3 totals 16 residues.

The chain is built from TRBV28 and TRBJ1-2; D remains ambiguous. Looked up from germline, CDR1 is MDHEN and CDR2 is SYDVKM. This CDR3 is 15 amino acids long. V lost 3 bases to trimming and J lost 4 bases, with 15 bases between them. The CDR3 sequence is CASSFLGSASYGYTF. The CDR3 nucleotides are TGTGCCAGCAGTTTTCTCGGCAGTGCTTCCTATGGCTACACCTTC.

The chain has TRBV27 and TRBJ2-5; weak D call: TRBD1 (5 bases). Between the trimmed V and J ends, which lost 2 bases and 5 bases, there was a span of 12 bases. The CDR3 runs 14 residues. Germline CDR1 is MNHEY and CDR2 is SMNVEV (reference sequence). The CDR3, as DNA: TGTGCCAGCAGTTTAAGGCCATCAGGGGAGACCCAGTACTTC. Encoded protein: CASSLRPSGETQYF.

This clone is a singleton in its sample. This chain joins TRBV9 and TRBJ2-2, with D perhaps matching TRBD1 or TRBD2 (6 bases each). V was shortened by 0 bases and J by 8 bases, with 20 bases between the two germline ends. CDR1 SGDLS and CDR2 YYNGEE come from the germline V gene. This CDR3 comprises 17 residues. The CDR3 bases are TGTGCCAGCAGCGTAGCGGGGGACACACTGTGGTCTGGGGAGCTGTTTTTT. Its protein is CASSVAGDTLWSGELFF.

CDR3 protein: CAIRTSSWEAFF. The CDR3 region has the DNA TGTGCCATCAGGACCTCCTCTTGGGAAGCTTTCTTT. This rearrangement joins TRBV10-3 to TRBJ1-1; D uncertain. V was pared by 6 bases and J by 8 bases, with 13 bases between. The V gene's germline CDR1 is ENHRY and CDR2 SYGVKD. The CDR3 loop spans 12 amino acids.

J is TRBJ2-7 and V is TRBV4-1; no reliable D call. The CDR3 spans 13 residues. Trimming removed 1 base at V and 4 bases at J, with 8 bases between. CDR1 is MGHRA, CDR2 YSYEKL, per germline. CDR3 loop: CASSQALTYEQYF. CDR3 DNA: TGCGCCAGCAGCCAAGCACTCACTTACGAGCAGTACTTC.

The sample holds a few counts of this clone. The sample contains more than one DNA sequence encoding this CDR3. This chain joins TRBV7-2 and TRBJ2-7; no clear D. CDR1 is SGHTA and CDR2 is FQGNSA in the germline V gene. The ends were cut back, 5 bases at V and 6 bases at J, with 8 bases in the middle. This CDR3 spans 11 amino acids. Here the CDR3 DNA reads TGTGCCAGCAGCGAAATTCGCGAGCAGTACTTC. Translating gives CASSEIREQYF.

This clone has more than one count but fewer than ten. The chain has TRBV7-3 and TRBJ2-2, with no clear D. Germline loops: CDR1 SGHTA, CDR2 FQGTGA. The V and J ends lost 1 base and 6 bases respectively, with 12 bases between them. The CDR3 contains 15 residues. In DNA, the CDR3 is TGTGCCAGCAGCTTAATACCTACTCCGGCCGGGGAGCTGTTTTTT. It encodes CASSLIPTPAGELFF.

The rearrangement uses TRBV19 and TRBJ2-3, with a weak D call TRBD1 (5 bases). The CDR3 covers 13 residues. Germline CDR1 is LNHDA and CDR2 is SQIVND (reference sequence). V gave up 5 bases and J gave up 6 bases, with 12 bases separating them. Here the CDR3 reads CASSWGRQDTQYF. The DNA of the CDR3 is TGTGCCAGTAGTTGGGGCCGACAGGATACGCAGTATTTT.